The 17 T cell receptor beta chains presented below share a single source sample, sequenced in a study of blood T cell repertoires in COVID-19. Only in-frame clones appear in the TCRdb table, and some are missing; sequencing was by immunoSEQ multiplex PCR. The sample lists 150,000 or so clones; about 88% were seen once. The specimen sequenced was PBMCs or T cells enriched from blood (not recorded which). The receptors here all came from a woman in her forties or fifties who had recovered from COVID-19.

This clone was counted only a few times. The chain is built from TRBV7-8 and TRBJ2-2; 7 bases agree with TRBD2. The V gene end was trimmed by 3 bases and the J gene end by 3 bases; junction bases not matched to a gene: 13. CDR3 size: 18 residues. In germline, CDR1 is SGHVS, CDR2 FQNEAQ. The CDR3 nucleotides are TGTGCCAGCAGCTTTAGTTGGGGGGGAGTAAGGGACACCGGGGAGCTGTTTTTT. Its translation: CASSFSWGGVRDTGELFF.

This clone showed up just a few times. The chain has TRBV30 and TRBJ1-1, with TRBD1 identical over 7 bases. V lost 4 bases, J lost 3 bases, and 5 bases stayed unmatched. Germline-derived CDR1 and CDR2 are GTSNPN and SVGIG (reference sequence). The CDR3 length is 13 residues. This CDR3 is CAWTQGKDTEAFF. The CDR3 DNA sequence: TGTGCCTGGACACAGGGGAAGGACACTGAAGCTTTCTTT.

The chain joins TRBV5-6 to TRBJ1-1, with 8 bases aligning to TRBD1. Germline lookup yields CDR1 SGHDT and CDR2 YYEEEE. V was clipped by 5 bases and J by 2 bases; unmatched bases: 5. CDR3 length: 14 residues. The chain's CDR3 is CASRRGQVNTEAFF. The CDR3 region has the DNA TGTGCCAGCAGGCGGGGACAGGTTAACACTGAAGCTTTCTTT.

The genes are TRBV2 and TRBJ2-3; 7 bases line up with TRBD2. CDR1 is SNHLY and CDR2 is FYNNEI in the germline V gene. This CDR3 is built from 16 residues. V lost 5 bases, J lost 5 bases, and 13 bases stayed unmatched. CDR3 region: CASSPGTITRGDTQYF. CDR3 DNA sequence: TGTGCCAGCAGTCCCGGGACTATCACCCGAGGAGATACGCAGTATTTT.

Here the CDR3 DNA reads TGCGCCAGCAGCGCCCAGGGCAACACCGGGGAGCTGTTTTTT. Residues: CASSAQGNTGELFF. J is TRBJ2-2 and V is TRBV5-1; weak D call: TRBD1 (5 bases). The CDR3 consists of 14 residues. Trimming removed 4 bases at V and 2 bases at J, with 9 bases between. Germline V gene sequence: CDR1 SGHRS, CDR2 YFSETQ.

CDR3 bases: TGTGCCAGCAGCGCGCACCCAGGGGGCTGGAACGAGCAGTACTTC. This sequence encodes CASSAHPGGWNEQYF. V usage is TRBV5-6 and J usage is TRBJ2-7, with 8 bases lining up with TRBD1. The CDR3 covers 15 residues. The junction had 11 bases not matched to a gene; V was cut back by 4 bases and J by 5 bases. Germline CDR1 is SGHDT and CDR2 is YYEEEE.

The chain carries TRBV18 and TRBJ1-1; TRBD1 might be the D (5 bases). The CDR3 extends over 15 amino acids. V lost 3 bases to trimming and J lost 0 bases, with 11 bases between them. Germline V lookup: CDR1 KGHSH, CDR2 LQKENI. DNA for the CDR3: TGTGCCAGCTCACCGGGGCGAAACATGAACACTGAAGCTTTCTTT. It codes for CASSPGRNMNTEAFF.

The genes are TRBV6-5 and TRBJ1-1; D perhaps matches TRBD1 (6 bases). CDR3 length equals 14 residues. Trimming removed 7 bases from V and 4 bases from J, with 16 bases in between. Germline values: CDR1 MNHEY, CDR2 SVGAGI. CDR3 in amino acids: CASIVRQGRTEAFF. The CDR3, as DNA: TGTGCCAGCATTGTTCGCCAGGGGCGCACTGAAGCTTTCTTT.

The chain joins TRBV10-3 to TRBJ2-7; 14 nucleotides match TRBD2. The CDR3 contains 15 residues. Trimming at V came to 4 bases and at J to 6 bases, leaving 5 bases not matched to a gene. Germline loops: CDR1 ENHRY, CDR2 SYGVKD. The CDR3 protein is CAISGPGLAGAEQYF. CDR3 in DNA: TGTGCCATCAGTGGACCGGGACTAGCGGGAGCCGAGCAGTACTTC.

The chain uses TRBV7-8 and TRBJ1-5; 7 bases line up with TRBD1. CDR3 length: 15 residues. The V gene end was trimmed by 5 bases and the J gene end by 2 bases; junction bases not matched to a gene: 6. Germline assignment: CDR1 SGHVS and CDR2 FQNEAQ. The CDR3 sequence: CASSPTGERNQPQHF. The CDR3 DNA reads as TGTGCCAGCAGCCCCACAGGGGAGCGCAATCAGCCCCAGCATTTT.

The chain combines TRBV27 with TRBJ2-2; perhaps TRBD2 as D (6 bases). The CDR3 is 14 residues long. V was clipped by 2 bases and J by 5 bases, with 9 bases between them. From germline, CDR1 is MNHEY and CDR2 SMNVEV (reference sequence). The CDR3 nucleotides are TGTGCCAGCAGTTTACTGGGGGGTACCGGGGAGCTGTTTTTT. This translates into CASSLLGGTGELFF.

The V gene is TRBV4-1, the J gene TRBJ2-1, with TRBD2 matching over 7 bases. The V and J ends lost 2 bases and 0 bases, in that order; junction bases with no gene match: 7. The germline V gene has CDR1 MGHRA and CDR2 YSYEKL. The CDR3 contains 17 residues. The CDR3, as DNA: TGCGCCAGCAGCCAAACCTTGGGGGGGGTCTCCTACAATGAGCAGTTCTTC. This encodes CASSQTLGGVSYNEQFF.

This clone was seen only once. The rearrangement uses TRBV29-1 and TRBJ2-7, with D perhaps TRBD2 (5 bases). Germline V CDR1 and CDR2: SQVTM, ANQGSEA. This CDR3 region has 14 residues. The germline V and J ends were trimmed by 2 bases and 0 bases, with 11 bases remaining between them. The CDR3 nucleotides are TGCAGCGTTGAACATACTAGTGGCTCCTACGAGCAGTACTTC. It yields the protein CSVEHTSGSYEQYF.

The chain uses TRBV24-1 and TRBJ2-1, with TRBD2 matching 8 bases. The germline gives CDR1 KGHDR, CDR2 SFDVKD. The junction had 13 bases not matched to a gene; V was cut back by 4 bases and J by 6 bases. CDR3 length: 17 residues. The CDR3 DNA reads as TGTGCCACCAGTGACCAAAAGCGGGAGAGCCCTCTCAATGAGCAGTTCTTC. This sequence encodes CATSDQKRESPLNEQFF.

This chain joins TRBV7-2 and TRBJ2-5, with D possibly being TRBD1 (6 bases). Trimming removed 0 bases from V and 5 bases from J, with 10 bases in between. This CDR3 has 14 residues. Germline V CDR1 and CDR2: SGHTA, FQGNSA. CDR3 region: CASSLARGGETQYF. DNA of the CDR3: TGTGCCAGCAGCTTAGCCAGGGGTGGGGAGACCCAGTACTTC.

J is TRBJ2-7 and V is TRBV7-2; a possible D gene is TRBD1 (6 bases). This CDR3 spans 13 amino acids. The V gene's germline CDR1 is SGHTA and CDR2 FQGNSA. V was trimmed by 4 bases and J by 0 bases, leaving 7 bases between them. The CDR3 region has the DNA TGTGCCAGCAGCTCCAGGGGCTCCTACGAGCAGTACTTC. This gives the protein CASSSRGSYEQYF.

The chain couples TRBV27 to TRBJ2-7; D not resolved. V was cut by 7 bases and J by 3 bases, with 22 bases left in between. This CDR3 contains 16 residues. Germline V gives CDR1 MNHEY, CDR2 SMNVEV (reference sequence). This CDR3 is CASNKLSPGRNYEQYF. The CDR3 DNA sequence: TGTGCCAGCAACAAACTAAGCCCGGGTAGAAACTACGAGCAGTACTTC.